Below, 27 T cell receptor beta chains from the same sample are listed, as sequenced in a study of shared T cell receptors in the human thymus (dated by TCRdb to the early 2020s). Library method: the immunoSEQ multiplex PCR assay. TCRdb carries this immuneACCESS record with in-frame sequences only. Its versions omit some clonotypes, under half of them owing to an unresolved V gene in the studies checked, with the rest unexplained. The sample includes over 60,000 clones, with nearly 95% observed a single time. The ten largest account for 0.033% of the sample. The sample comprised thymocytes. These receptor sequences come from a human donor.

This chain connects TRBV5-1 to TRBJ1-1; D unclear. Trimming removed 4 bases from V and 0 bases from J, with 7 bases in between. From germline, CDR1 is SGHRS and CDR2 YFSETQ. This CDR3 is built from 13 residues. CDR3 protein: CASSHGMNTEAFF. The CDR3 DNA sequence: TGCGCCAGCAGCCATGGGATGAACACTGAAGCTTTCTTT.

This chain joins TRBV18 and TRBJ2-5, with 7 bases aligning to TRBD2. The CDR3 has 15 amino acids. Unmatched junction bases numbered 12, after V lost 6 bases and J lost 5 bases. The V gene's germline CDR1 is KGHSH and CDR2 LQKENI. DNA of the CDR3: TGTGCCAGCTCTCCTACCGGGACTAAGATGGAGACCCAGTACTTC. Its protein is CASSPTGTKMETQYF. Combining the CDR3 with reference TRBV18 and TRBJ2-5 gives the whole variable domain NAGVMQNPRHLVRRRGQEARLRCSPMKGHSHVYWYRQLPEEGLKFMVYLQKENIIDESGMPKERFSAEFPKEGPSILRIQQVVRGDSAAYFCASSPTGTKMETQYFGPGTRLLVL.

The chain links TRBV28 to TRBJ2-5, with a possible D match to TRBD1 (5 bases). Germline V gene data show CDR1 as MDHEN and CDR2 as SYDVKM. The germline V and J ends were trimmed by 3 bases and 5 bases, with 16 bases remaining between them. This CDR3 contains 15 residues. CDR3: CASSFLGAFAETQYF. Written as DNA, the CDR3 is TGTGCCAGCAGTTTCCTAGGGGCATTTGCGGAGACCCAGTACTTC.

This chain links TRBV19 with TRBJ2-3, with D possibly being TRBD1 (5 bases). The CDR3 runs 14 residues. The germline V gene has CDR1 LNHDA and CDR2 SQIVND (reference sequence). The V gene lost 7 bases and the J gene lost 3 bases, with 14 bases spanning the gap. The DNA for the CDR3 is TGTGCCAGTAAACCAGGGTACTATACAGATACGCAGTATTTT. Translation: CASKPGYYTDTQYF. Looking up the rest from reference TRBV19 and TRBJ2-3 gives the full variable domain: DGGITQSPKYLFRKEGQNVTLSCEQNLNHDAMYWYRQDPGQGLRLIYYSQIVNDFQKGDIAEGYSVSREKKESFPLTVTSAQKNPTAFYLCASKPGYYTDTQYFGPGTRLTVL.

The CDR3 is CASSLDRSLGNTEAFF. CDR3 nucleotide sequence: TGTGCCAGCAGCTTGGACAGGAGTTTGGGAAACACTGAAGCTTTCTTT. The chain joins TRBV5-6 to TRBJ1-1; possibly TRBD1 for D (5 bases). The germline V gene has CDR1 SGHDT and CDR2 YYEEEE. V was pared by 0 bases and J by 2 bases, with 14 bases between. The CDR3 spans 16 residues.

The V call is TRBV11-2, the J call TRBJ2-5, with 9 positions matching TRBD1. This CDR3 is built from 15 residues. Germline assignment: CDR1 SGHAT and CDR2 FQNNGV. J lost 1 base, V lost 6 bases, and 6 bases had no gene match. CDR3 residues: CASRHKTGGQETQYF. The CDR3, as DNA: TGTGCCAGCAGACATAAGACAGGGGGCCAAGAGACCCAGTACTTC.

The chain combines TRBV27 with TRBJ2-7; D ambiguous. With 2 bases removed from V and 0 bases from J, the gap between germline ends came to 14 bases. This CDR3 spans 16 amino acids. The germline gives CDR1 MNHEY, CDR2 SMNVEV (reference sequence). CDR3 protein: CASSLHSPYSSYEQYF. The CDR3 region has the DNA TGTGCCAGCAGTTTACACAGCCCCTATAGCTCCTACGAGCAGTACTTC.

The chain employs TRBV19 and TRBJ1-1; TRBD1 matches 7 bases. This CDR3 has 14 amino acids. Losses at the gene ends were 6 bases for V and 1 base for J; bases not matched to a gene: 5. From germline, CDR1 is LNHDA and CDR2 SQIVND (reference sequence). The CDR3 region has the DNA TGTGCCAGTAGACCCAGGGGGGAGAACACTGAAGCTTTCTTT. Amino acid sequence: CASRPRGENTEAFF.

The chain couples TRBV7-9 to TRBJ2-3; a weak D match, TRBD2 (5 bases). Germline CDR1 and CDR2: SEHNR and FQNEAQ (reference sequence). The CDR3 runs 18 residues. Deletions cut 3 bases from V and 0 bases from J, with 19 bases between. The CDR3 sequence: CASSLHTPLAPSTDTQYF. CDR3 DNA sequence: TGTGCCAGCAGCTTGCACACCCCTCTAGCACCTAGCACAGATACGCAGTATTTT.

The DNA of the CDR3 is TGTGCCAGCAGTTCCACAGATACGCAGTATTTT. Amino acid sequence: CASSSTDTQYF. This chain uses TRBV27 with TRBJ2-3; D gene ambiguous. Germline V lookup: CDR1 MNHEY, CDR2 SMNVEV (reference sequence). CDR3 length: 11 amino acids. V shed 4 bases and J shed 2 bases, with 1 base lying between them.

The V gene is TRBV5-5, the J gene TRBJ2-7; the D gene is possibly TRBD2 (7 bases). CDR1 and CDR2 from the germline V gene are SGHKS and YYEKEE (reference sequence). Between the trimmed V and J ends, which lost 4 bases and 1 base, there was a span of 21 bases. This CDR3 region has 17 residues. The CDR3 is CASSLQGGDKTSYEQYF. CDR3 coding DNA: TGTGCCAGCAGCCTACAAGGGGGGGATAAAACTTCCTACGAGCAGTACTTC.

J is TRBJ2-5 and V is TRBV5-5, with D perhaps TRBD1 or TRBD2 (5 bases each). V was shortened by 3 bases and J by 1 base, with 16 bases between the two germline ends. This CDR3 has 16 amino acids. Germline values: CDR1 SGHKS, CDR2 YYEKEE (reference sequence). In nucleotides, the CDR3 is TGTGCCAGCAGCTCTACCGGGACGATTTCCCAAGAGACCCAGTACTTC. Amino acids: CASSSTGTISQETQYF.

The gene calls are TRBV19 and TRBJ1-2; TRBD1 is a possible D gene (5 bases). The germline V and J ends were trimmed by 5 bases and 5 bases, with 15 bases remaining between them. Per germline, CDR1 LNHDA and CDR2 SQIVND (reference sequence). This CDR3 comprises 14 residues. The CDR3 reads CASSFWGLDYGYTF. The CDR3 DNA reads as TGTGCCAGTAGTTTTTGGGGGTTGGATTATGGCTACACCTTC.

The chain joins TRBV14 to TRBJ1-2, with TRBD1 identical over 8 bases. The V segment lost 3 bases and the J segment 5 bases; nucleotides outside the gene matches: 2. Per germline, CDR1 SGHDN and CDR2 FVKESK. This CDR3 spans 13 amino acids. The CDR3, as DNA: TGTGCCAGCAGCCAGGACAGGGCTTATGGCTACACCTTC. It is translated as CASSQDRAYGYTF.

The chain combines TRBV7-3 with TRBJ2-1; D might be TRBD2 (5 bases). Between the trimmed V and J ends, which lost 1 base and 0 bases, there was a span of 16 bases. CDR3 length: 18 residues. Germline CDR1 SGHTA, CDR2 FQGTGA. In DNA form, the CDR3 reads TGTGCCAGCAGCTTAAAACTCAGCGGTCGATCCTCCTACAATGAGCAGTTCTTC. Residues: CASSLKLSGRSSYNEQFF.

The chain uses TRBV28 and TRBJ2-1; D perhaps matches TRBD1 (6 bases). V dropped 8 bases and J dropped 4 bases, with 21 bases sitting between them. Germline CDR1 and CDR2: MDHEN and SYDVKM. The CDR3 contains 16 residues. The CDR3 sequence is CASLLQGLQDYNEQFF. In nucleotides, the CDR3 is TGTGCCAGCCTCCTCCAGGGGTTACAAGATTACAATGAGCAGTTCTTC.

J is TRBJ1-2 and V is TRBV21-1. TRBV21-1 is deemed a pseudogene. The CDR3 runs 16 residues. This CDR3 is CASSLALRLRSYGYTF. DNA of the CDR3: TGTGCCAGCAGCCTAGCCCTAAGGTTGAGAAGCTATGGCTACACCTTC.

The chain couples TRBV6-5 to TRBJ1-6; D is uncertain. The V end lost 2 bases, the J end lost 7 bases, and 15 bases lay between the germline ends. The CDR3 is made up of 16 amino acids. Germline V gene lookup returns CDR1 MNHEY and CDR2 SVGAGI. As DNA, the CDR3 is TGTGCCAGCAGTTACCGTGCAGGAAACCCCAATTCACCCCTCCACTTT. This codes for CASSYRAGNPNSPLHF.

This clone was detected once. This rearrangement joins TRBV27 to TRBJ1-1, with a tentative D call TRBD1 (6 bases). CDR3 length: 12 amino acids. Trimming pared 2 bases from V and 9 bases from J, leaving 10 bases between. The germline V gene has CDR1 MNHEY and CDR2 SMNVEV (reference sequence). The CDR3 DNA sequence: TGTGCCAGCAGTTTACCCACAGGGCAAGCTTTCTTT. It is translated as CASSLPTGQAFF.

This rearrangement joins TRBV27 to TRBJ2-1; the match to TRBD2 covers 12 bases. The CDR3 is 17 residues long. J lost 7 bases, V lost 6 bases, and 13 bases had no gene match. The germline CDR1 and CDR2 sequences are MNHEY and SMNVEV (reference sequence). CDR3 in DNA: TGTGCCAGCAGGCTGGGACTAGCGGGTCGAGGCCCTAATGAGCAGTTCTTC. Protein sequence: CASRLGLAGRGPNEQFF.

The chain carries TRBV19 and TRBJ2-1; 8 bases match TRBD1. Germline V gene sequence: CDR1 LNHDA, CDR2 SQIVND (reference sequence). Trimming removed 2 bases from V and 6 bases from J; junction bases left unmatched: 3. CDR3 size: 14 residues. The CDR3 region has the DNA TGTGCCAGTAGTATAAGAACAGGGGGCAATGAGCAGTTCTTC. Translating gives CASSIRTGGNEQFF.

The rearrangement uses TRBV6-4 and TRBJ2-3; 14 positions agree with TRBD2. The CDR3 runs 15 residues. CDR1 and CDR2 from the germline V gene are MRHNA and SNTAGT. The J segment lost 8 bases and the V segment lost 2 bases, leaving 3 bases of the junction unmatched. The CDR3 nucleotides read TGTGCCAGCAGTGACGAGACTAGCGGGGGGGGTACGCAGTATTTT. This encodes CASSDETSGGGTQYF.

This clone was seen just once. The V and J genes are TRBV28 and TRBJ1-5, with D unclear. Germline V lookup: CDR1 MDHEN, CDR2 SYDVKM. The V gene lost 5 bases and the J gene lost 4 bases, with 18 bases spanning the gap. This CDR3 comprises 16 residues. CDR3 loop: CASSRQKIESNQPQHF. DNA for the CDR3: TGTGCCAGCAGTAGACAAAAAATTGAGTCAAATCAGCCCCAGCATTTT.

The chain is built from TRBV4-2 and TRBJ2-7; D possibly corresponds to TRBD1 (6 bases). Germline V gene sequence: CDR1 LGHNA, CDR2 YNFKEQ. V lost 5 bases and J 5 bases, leaving 25 bases between the germline ends. The CDR3 is made up of 17 amino acids. The CDR3 nucleotides read TGTGCCAGCAGCTTGGGGGTCCCGACAGGCTGTTGGGACGAGCAGTACTTC. This gives the protein CASSLGVPTGCWDEQYF.

This chain uses TRBV10-3 with TRBJ1-2; 7 positions agree with TRBD1. Trimming removed 9 bases from V and 4 bases from J; junction bases left unmatched: 8. Germline V gene lookup returns CDR1 ENHRY and CDR2 SYGVKD. The CDR3 consists of 13 residues. CDR3 DNA: TGTGCCATAGGAGCGGGACAGCTCTATGGCTACACCTTC. It translates to CAIGAGQLYGYTF.

The chain is built from TRBV9 and TRBJ1-1, with 10 nucleotides matching TRBD1. V was pared by 4 bases and J by 3 bases, with 6 bases of the junction left unmatched. The CDR3 totals 15 residues. Germline loops: CDR1 SGDLS, CDR2 YYNGEE. CDR3: CASSLGQGDDTEAFF. The DNA of the CDR3 is TGTGCCAGCAGCCTAGGACAGGGGGACGACACTGAAGCTTTCTTT.

This chain connects TRBV4-2 to TRBJ1-1; D is perhaps TRBD1 (6 bases). With 1 base removed from V and 4 bases from J, the gap between germline ends came to 16 bases. The CDR3 runs 16 residues. From germline, CDR1 is LGHNA and CDR2 YNFKEQ. CDR3 sequence reads: CASSQGVPGEGTEAFF. The CDR3 DNA sequence: TGTGCCAGCAGCCAAGGCGTCCCAGGGGAAGGCACTGAAGCTTTCTTT.